These 19 T cell receptor beta chains were sequenced from one sample in a study of blood T cell repertoires in COVID-19. Sequencing used immunoSEQ multiplex PCR; TCRdb keeps in-frame clones, though not all of them. Of approximately 260,000 clones listed, more than 75% are singletons. The sequencing sample was made of PBMCs or T cells enriched from blood (not recorded which). All receptors derive from a woman between 50 and 59 years old who had been exposed to COVID-19.

The chain couples TRBV4-2 to TRBJ2-1; weak D call: TRBD1 (6 bases). The germline V gene encodes CDR1 LGHNA and CDR2 YNFKEQ. The CDR3 length is 16 residues. V was cut by 5 bases and J by 0 bases, with 14 bases left in between. The CDR3: CASSTQQGSSYNEQFF. The CDR3 nucleotides are TGTGCCAGCAGCACCCAACAGGGTAGCTCCTACAATGAGCAGTTCTTC.

This chain uses TRBV10-1 with TRBJ2-3, with 7 nucleotides matching TRBD1. V shed 3 bases, J shed 5 bases, and the junction held 8 bases outside the gene matches. The V gene's germline CDR1 is WNHNN and CDR2 SYGVQD (reference sequence). CDR3 length: 15 amino acids. CDR3 protein: CASSEAVTGEDTQYF. As DNA, the CDR3 is TGCGCCAGCAGTGAAGCGGTAACAGGGGAAGATACGCAGTATTTT.

This clone occurred a few times. The chain links TRBV9 to TRBJ1-1; tentatively, D is TRBD1 (6 bases). The CDR3 spans 14 residues. Trimming pared 2 bases from V and 3 bases from J, leaving 11 bases between. Per germline, CDR1 SGDLS and CDR2 YYNGEE. The CDR3 loop is CASSVRGSDTEAFF. Written as DNA, the CDR3 is TGTGCCAGCAGCGTGAGGGGGTCGGACACTGAAGCTTTCTTT.

The CDR3 DNA reads TGTGCCAGCAGCGTGGGGGGGTCGACCTACGAGCAGTACTTC. Translated, it gives CASSVGGSTYEQYF. The chain joins TRBV3-1 (or the pseudogene TRBV3-2) to TRBJ2-7; 7 bases fit TRBD2. With V trimmed by 5 bases and J by 2 bases, 6 bases remained unmatched. Germline-derived CDR1 and CDR2 are LGHDT and YNNKEL (reference sequence). The CDR3 is 14 amino acids.

The chain carries TRBV7-9 and TRBJ2-3; TRBD2 agrees at 9 bases. The V and J ends lost 5 bases and 6 bases, in that order; junction bases with no gene match: 6. The length of the CDR3 is 14 residues. Germline-derived CDR1 and CDR2 are SEHNR and FQNEAQ (reference sequence). CDR3 region: CASSPGTSSDTQYF. In nucleotides, the CDR3 is TGTGCCAGCAGCCCCGGGACTAGCTCCGATACGCAGTATTTT. The variable domain in full, completed from reference TRBV7-9 and TRBJ2-3, reads DTGVSQNPRHKITKRGQNVTFRCDPISEHNRLYWYRQTLGQGPEFLTYFQNEAQLEKSRLLSDRFSAERPKGSFSTLEIQRTEQGDSAMYLCASSPGTSSDTQYFGPGTRLTVL.

The V gene is TRBV15, the J gene TRBJ2-2, with D possibly being TRBD2 (6 bases). V was pared by 6 bases and J by 8 bases, with 22 bases between. Germline V gene sequence: CDR1 LNHNV, CDR2 YYDKDF (reference sequence). The CDR3 runs 16 residues. This chain's CDR3 is CATSWEAGARGGELFF. CDR3 sequence (DNA): TGTGCCACCAGTTGGGAAGCGGGTGCCCGGGGAGGGGAGCTGTTTTTT.

V gene TRBV6-5 combines with J gene TRBJ1-5; 7 bases are shared with TRBD1. The junction had 11 bases not matched to a gene; V was cut back by 5 bases and J by 10 bases. This CDR3 has 14 residues. Per the germline V gene, CDR1 is MNHEY and CDR2 is SVGAGI. CDR3 DNA sequence: TGTGCCAGCAGTCCGGGACAGTGGTTCAAACCCCAGCATTTT. Translated, it gives CASSPGQWFKPQHF.

The chain has TRBV10-3 and TRBJ1-1, with 7 bases aligning to TRBD1. The CDR3 is 14 residues long. Germline CDR1 reads ENHRY; CDR2 reads SYGVKD. V shed 6 bases, J shed 4 bases, and the junction held 8 bases outside the gene matches. The CDR3 loop reads CAIRDMTGSTEAFF. CDR3 bases: TGTGCCATCAGGGATATGACAGGGAGCACTGAAGCTTTCTTT.

The chain couples TRBV3-1 (or the pseudogene TRBV3-2) to TRBJ1-1; D is unclear. There are 13 residues in the CDR3. The V and J ends lost 5 bases and 7 bases respectively, with 14 bases between them. Germline loops: CDR1 LGHDT, CDR2 YNNKEL (reference sequence). The CDR3 loop is CASSERSGDEAFF. The CDR3 nucleotides are TGTGCCAGCAGCGAAAGGTCGGGAGATGAAGCTTTCTTT.

The gene calls are TRBV12-2 and TRBJ2-2; the table names TRBD2, a call not compared with the DNA. TRBV12-2 is labeled a pseudogene. The CDR3 has 17 amino acids. The CDR3 coding sequence is TGTGCAAGTCGCTTAGACTCCGAAAGCCCGAACACCGGGGAGCTGTTTTTT. It translates to CASRLDSESPNTGELFF.

The genes are TRBV5-4 and TRBJ2-5, with TRBD2 identical over 7 bases. The CDR3 consists of 14 residues. J was trimmed by 4 bases and V by 4 bases; bases with no gene match: 7. Germline values: CDR1 SGHNT, CDR2 YYREEE (reference sequence). The CDR3 reads CASSTWTRRETQYF. CDR3 coding DNA: TGTGCCAGCAGCACATGGACTAGGAGAGAGACCCAGTACTTC.

There are a few counts of this clone. This chain links TRBV2 with TRBJ2-2; D perhaps matches TRBD1 (7 bases). Trimming removed 8 bases from V and 5 bases from J, with 15 bases in between. This CDR3 contains 14 residues. The germline gives CDR1 SNHLY, CDR2 FYNNEI. The CDR3 loop reads CASGGGATTGELFF. The CDR3 coding sequence is TGTGCCAGCGGAGGGGGCGCAACAACCGGGGAGCTGTTTTTT.

The chain joins TRBV5-1 to TRBJ2-5; 7 positions agree with TRBD1. Per germline, CDR1 SGHRS and CDR2 YFSETQ. The CDR3 has 14 residues. J lost 5 bases, V lost 0 bases, and 4 bases had no gene match. The CDR3 protein is CASSLEQGVETQYF. Written as DNA, the CDR3 is TGCGCCAGCAGCTTGGAGCAGGGGGTGGAGACCCAGTACTTC.

This chain joins TRBV19 and TRBJ2-7, with a weak D call TRBD1 (5 bases). The CDR3 is 14 residues long. Germline CDR1 is LNHDA and CDR2 is SQIVND (reference sequence). With 6 bases removed from V and 5 bases from J, the gap between germline ends came to 17 bases. The CDR3 here is CASSRNGRAHEQYF. The CDR3 DNA sequence: TGTGCCAGTAGCAGAAACGGCAGGGCTCACGAGCAGTACTTC.

This sequence joins TRBV5-1 and TRBJ1-1, with 7 bases that match TRBD1. V trimming: 2 bases; J trimming: 1 base; junction bases outside the gene matches: 8. The germline V gene encodes CDR1 SGHRS and CDR2 YFSETQ. The CDR3 covers 16 residues. The CDR3: CASSLGGRDRNTEAFF. CDR3 nucleotides: TGCGCCAGCAGCTTAGGGGGACGGGACAGGAACACTGAAGCTTTCTTT.

V usage is TRBV5-4 and J usage is TRBJ1-2; 12 bases line up with TRBD1. Per the germline V gene, CDR1 is SGHNT and CDR2 is YYREEE (reference sequence). CDR3 size: 17 residues. The trim removed 7 bases at V and 8 bases at J, leaving 18 bases unmatched. The CDR3 sequence: CASLPPGTGGQIRGYTF. In nucleotides, the CDR3 is TGTGCCAGCCTCCCACCCGGGACAGGGGGCCAGATTAGGGGCTACACCTTC.

J is TRBJ1-4 and V is TRBV29-1; the D gene is possibly TRBD1 (6 bases). From germline, CDR1 is SQVTM and CDR2 ANQGSEA. The ends were cut back, 5 bases at V and 10 bases at J, with 11 bases in the middle. The CDR3 length is 11 residues. For the CDR3, the DNA is TGCAGCGTTTTAGGGGGTGGAAAACTGTTTTTT. Residues: CSVLGGGKLFF.

This clone was counted once. The gene calls are TRBV4-3 and TRBJ2-7, with 9 bases aligning to TRBD1. V shed 1 base and J 2 bases; nucleotides not matched to a gene: 6. The CDR3 covers 16 residues. The germline CDR1 and CDR2 sequences are LGHNA and YSLEER. The CDR3 DNA reads as TGCGCCAGCAGCCAAGGGCCGGGACAGGGAACCTACGAGCAGTACTTC. This gives the protein CASSQGPGQGTYEQYF.

This sequence joins TRBV14 and TRBJ1-3, with D perhaps TRBD1 (5 bases). This CDR3 is 16 amino acids long. CDR1 is SGHDN, CDR2 FVKESK, per germline. With 1 base removed from V and 0 bases from J, the gap between germline ends came to 10 bases. CDR3 sequence: CASSQVGLFSGNTIYF. In nucleotides, the CDR3 is TGTGCCAGCAGCCAAGTGGGACTTTTCTCTGGAAACACCATATATTTT.